These 7 T cell receptor beta chains came from one sample sequenced in a study of T cell changes during pregnancy in multiple sclerosis. TCRdb's copy holds only in-frame clones and misses some; the assay was immunoSEQ multiplex PCR. Here the sample spans 30,000 to 35,000 clones, about 89% being singletons. The input for sequencing was CD8+ T cells from peripheral blood mononuclear cells, taken before pregnancy. The receptors originated from a female donor with multiple sclerosis, enrolled in a pregnancy study.

V and J are TRBV7-9 and TRBJ1-1; 7 bases align to TRBD1. The junction had 4 bases not matched to a gene; V was cut back by 0 bases and J by 3 bases. CDR1 is SEHNR, CDR2 FQNEAQ, per germline (reference sequence). This CDR3 contains 15 residues. CDR3 sequence reads: CASSLASGGDTEAFF. CDR3 DNA: TGTGCCAGCAGCTTAGCTTCAGGGGGTGACACTGAAGCTTTCTTT.

J is TRBJ2-5 and V is TRBV27; D may be TRBD1 (6 bases). This CDR3 has 13 residues. V lost 6 bases and J lost 5, with 13 bases in between. Looked up from germline, CDR1 is MNHEY and CDR2 is SMNVEV (reference sequence). This CDR3 reads CASSLQGVETQYF. For the CDR3, the DNA is TGTGCCAGCAGCCTACAGGGAGTGGAGACCCAGTACTTC.

The V and J genes are TRBV4-1 and TRBJ2-2; tentative D call: TRBD1 (5 bases). The CDR3 has 17 residues. Trimming stripped 2 bases from V and 4 bases from J, with 17 bases between. Per germline, CDR1 MGHRA and CDR2 YSYEKL. In nucleotides, the CDR3 is TGCGCCAGCAGCCAAATCGTCACAGGACCCCTCACCGGGGAGCTGTTTTTT. Amino acid sequence: CASSQIVTGPLTGELFF.

The chain carries TRBV18 and TRBJ2-5, with 8 nucleotides matching TRBD2. The CDR3 runs to 16 residues. CDR1 and CDR2 (germline): KGHSH, LQKENI. J was trimmed by 9 bases and V by 5 bases; bases with no gene match: 17. In nucleotides, the CDR3 is TGTGCCAGCTCAGCAGGTCCTGCGAAGCGGGGGTTGTCCCAGTACTTC. It translates to CASSAGPAKRGLSQYF.

The chain has TRBV10-3 and TRBJ2-7; 9 bases fit TRBD1. Per germline, CDR1 ENHRY and CDR2 SYGVKD. This CDR3 has 18 residues. The V segment lost 2 bases and the J segment 6 bases; nucleotides outside the gene matches: 17. CDR3 in DNA: TGTGCCATCAGTGAGCCCCCGGTAGGACAGGGGCCCTCCCTCGAGCAGTACTTC. Translating gives CAISEPPVGQGPSLEQYF.

The chain employs TRBV6-5 and TRBJ1-2, with 8 bases identical to TRBD1. The CDR3 consists of 15 residues. In germline, CDR1 is MNHEY, CDR2 SVGAGI. Trimming removed 6 bases from V and 4 bases from J; junction bases left unmatched: 10. The CDR3 here is CASSWTGRGLYGYTF. DNA for the CDR3: TGTGCCAGCAGCTGGACAGGGCGAGGGCTCTATGGCTACACCTTC.

The rearrangement uses TRBV4-3 and TRBJ1-1, with a weak D call TRBD1 (6 bases). Germline assignment: CDR1 LGHNA and CDR2 YSLEER. V shed 3 bases and J shed 1 base, with 9 bases lying between them. The CDR3 has 14 amino acids. The CDR3 region has the DNA TGCGCCAGCAGCCAGGCGACAGGGAACACTGAAGCTTTCTTT. It codes for CASSQATGNTEAFF.